Below, 21 T cell receptor beta chains from the same sample are listed, as sequenced in a study of T cell responses to AZD1222 COVID-19 vaccine. Clones were read by immunoSEQ multiplex PCR, and TCRdb kept only the in-frame ones, dropping some. The top ten clones hold more than 5.5% of a sample with fewer than 150,000 clones, approximately 85% of them seen once. Sequenced material: peripheral blood, taken 28 days after the second AZD1222 dose. The receptors shown here come from an adult who received the AZD1222 COVID-19 vaccine.

This rearrangement joins TRBV5-6 to TRBJ1-4; tentatively, D is TRBD1 (5 bases). The CDR3 loop spans 15 amino acids. Looked up from germline, CDR1 is SGHDT and CDR2 is YYEEEE. V was pared by 4 bases and J by 0 bases, with 10 bases between. Here the CDR3 DNA reads TGTGCCAGCAGCCCCAGGGCGGCAACTAATGAAAAACTGTTTTTT. It encodes CASSPRAATNEKLFF.

This clone showed up just once. This sequence joins TRBV11-3 and TRBJ1-1; a possible D gene is TRBD1 (6 bases). The germline V gene has CDR1 SGHNT and CDR2 YENEEA. Trimming took 5 bases from V and 3 from J, leaving 10 bases between them. The CDR3 spans 13 residues. The CDR3, as DNA: TGTGCCAGCAGCCTGAGGGGGGACACTGAAGCTTTCTTT. The encoded protein is CASSLRGDTEAFF.

The chain joins TRBV5-1 to TRBJ2-7; TRBD1 aligns across 9 bases. V lost 3 bases to trimming and J lost 7 bases; unmatched junction nucleotides: 8. This CDR3 has 14 residues. CDR1 and CDR2 (germline): SGHRS, YFSETQ. CDR3 DNA sequence: TGCGCCAGCAGCTGGGGACAGGGACCCGGGGAGCAGTACTTC. Protein: CASSWGQGPGEQYF. The variable domain in full, completed from reference TRBV5-1 and TRBJ2-7, reads KAGVTQTPRYLIKTRGQQVTLSCSPISGHRSVSWYQQTPGQGLQFLFEYFSETQRNKGNFPGRFSGRQFSNSRSEMNVSTLELGDSALYLCASSWGQGPGEQYFGPGTRLTVT.

The gene calls are TRBV7-9 and TRBJ1-5; D is ambiguous. V lost 1 base, J lost 8 bases, and 6 bases lay in between. This CDR3 has 12 amino acids. Looked up from germline, CDR1 is SEHNR and CDR2 is FQNEAQ (reference sequence). The CDR3 nucleotides read TGTGCCAGCAGCTTAGGGATGAAGCCCCAGCATTTT. Translation gives CASSLGMKPQHF.

This clone was observed a single time. V gene TRBV7-2 combines with J gene TRBJ1-5; D perhaps matches TRBD1 (5 bases). V was clipped by 7 bases and J by 5 bases, with 12 bases between them. CDR1 and CDR2 from the germline V gene are SGHTA and FQGNSA. This CDR3 spans 13 amino acids. The CDR3 loop is CASTAQGDQPQHF. CDR3 nucleotide sequence: TGTGCCAGCACCGCTCAGGGCGATCAGCCCCAGCATTTT.

J is TRBJ1-1 and V is TRBV12-3 or TRBV12-4, with D possibly TRBD1 on 6 matching bases. V dropped 6 bases and J dropped 1 base, with 9 bases sitting between them. The CDR3 length is 13 residues. The CDR3 nucleotides are TGTGCCAGCAGCGGGGGGGCGAACACTGAAGCTTTCTTT. Protein sequence: CASSGGANTEAFF.

In this sample, this clone turned up once. The rearrangement joins TRBV6-5 to TRBJ1-3; TRBD1 is a possible D gene (5 bases). V dropped 7 bases and J dropped 0 bases, with 13 bases sitting between them. The CDR3 runs to 15 residues. Germline loops: CDR1 MNHEY, CDR2 SVGAGI. In DNA, the CDR3 is TGTGCCAGCACCCGCGGGGGGAGCTCTGGAAACACCATATATTTT. Its translation: CASTRGGSSGNTIYF.

The chain links TRBV19 to TRBJ1-4; TRBD1 aligns across 8 bases. J was trimmed by 0 bases and V by 3 bases; bases with no gene match: 6. CDR3 length: 17 residues. CDR1 and CDR2 from the germline V gene are LNHDA and SQIVND (reference sequence). The CDR3 region has the DNA TGTGCCAGTAGTATGAGCCAGGGGGCTGCAACTAATGAAAAACTGTTTTTT. Its translation: CASSMSQGAATNEKLFF.

The genes are TRBV7-9 and TRBJ1-3; D is uncertain. With 1 base removed from V and 3 bases from J, the gap between germline ends came to 7 bases. Germline V lookup: CDR1 SEHNR, CDR2 FQNEAQ (reference sequence). The CDR3 contains 14 residues. CDR3 region: CASSLGGDGNTIYF. The CDR3 DNA follows: TGTGCCAGCAGCTTAGGTGGCGATGGAAACACCATATATTTT.

The rearrangement uses TRBV14 and TRBJ1-1, with a weak D call TRBD1 (5 bases). Trimming cost V 2 bases and J 1 base, with 17 bases left between them. The CDR3 length is 17 residues. The germline V gene encodes CDR1 SGHDN and CDR2 FVKESK. The CDR3 DNA is TGTGCCAGCAGCCAAATAGATGGGGGACTCAGGAACACTGAAGCTTTCTTT. Residues: CASSQIDGGLRNTEAFF. The full variable domain, its missing parts supplied by reference TRBV14 and TRBJ1-1, is EAGVTQFPSHSVIEKGQTVTLRCDPISGHDNLYWYRRVMGKEIKFLLHFVKESKQDESGMPNNRFLAERTGGTYSTLKVQPAELEDSGVYFCASSQIDGGLRNTEAFFGQGTRLTVV.

The chain has TRBV5-1 and TRBJ1-1; a weak D match, TRBD1 (6 bases). CDR3 size: 11 residues. Trimming stripped 6 bases from V and 8 bases from J, with 11 bases between. Looked up from germline, CDR1 is SGHRS and CDR2 is YFSETQ. The DNA for the CDR3 is TGCGCCAGCACGAGGGGGGCCGAAGCTTTCTTT. Its translation: CASTRGAEAFF.

J is TRBJ1-5 and V is TRBV4-2, with a weak D call TRBD1 (5 bases). Germline loops: CDR1 LGHNA, CDR2 YNFKEQ. Trimming removed 0 bases from V and 5 bases from J, with 8 bases in between. CDR3 length: 14 residues. The CDR3, as DNA: TGTGCCAGCAGCCAAGATGGGGCGGATCAGCCCCAGCATTTT. Translating gives CASSQDGADQPQHF.

The V gene is TRBV28, the J gene TRBJ1-4; TRBD1 might be the D (5 bases). V lost 9 bases to trimming and J lost 8 bases, with 19 bases between them. The germline V gene encodes CDR1 MDHEN and CDR2 SYDVKM. This CDR3 region has 14 residues. The CDR3 DNA follows: TGTGCCAGTGCGGGGCGGAGGATTGTAGAAAAACTGTTTTTT. It yields the protein CASAGRRIVEKLFF.

This clone was seen only once. The chain recombines TRBV6-5 with TRBJ1-1; no clear D gene. Germline loops: CDR1 MNHEY, CDR2 SVGAGI. Trimming took off 6 bases at V and 1 base at J, with 6 bases between the two ends. CDR3 length: 12 amino acids. DNA for the CDR3: TGTGCCAGCAGCTTTCAGAACACTGAAGCTTTCTTT. Translating it yields CASSFQNTEAFF.

The V call is TRBV6-5, the J call TRBJ1-1; no clear D gene. CDR1 is MNHEY, CDR2 SVGAGI, per germline. This CDR3 contains 16 residues. Between the trimmed V and J ends, which lost 0 bases and 0 bases, there was a span of 11 bases. Here the CDR3 reads CASSYSRVAMNTEAFF. The CDR3 coding sequence is TGTGCCAGCAGTTACTCGAGGGTAGCGATGAACACTGAAGCTTTCTTT.

This sequence joins TRBV19 and TRBJ1-2, with D hard to call. V gave up 4 bases and J gave up 8 bases, with 14 bases separating them. The CDR3 length is 13 residues. Germline values: CDR1 LNHDA, CDR2 SQIVND (reference sequence). The CDR3 spells CASSTDEYRGYTF. In DNA form, the CDR3 reads TGTGCCAGTAGTACGGACGAATATCGAGGCTACACCTTC. The whole variable domain, remainder taken from reference TRBV19 and TRBJ1-2, is DGGITQSPKYLFRKEGQNVTLSCEQNLNHDAMYWYRQDPGQGLRLIYYSQIVNDFQKGDIAEGYSVSREKKESFPLTVTSAQKNPTAFYLCASSTDEYRGYTFGSGTRLTVV.

This chain joins TRBV6-1 and TRBJ1-4; D unclear. Deletions cut 3 bases from V and 5 bases from J, with 13 bases between. Germline lookup yields CDR1 MNHNS and CDR2 SASEGT. The CDR3 contains 15 residues. Here the CDR3 reads CASSDPRTENEKLFF. The CDR3 DNA follows: TGTGCCAGCAGTGACCCCCGGACGGAGAATGAAAAACTGTTTTTT.

In this sample, this clone turned up once. The V and J genes are TRBV4-3 and TRBJ2-3; TRBD2 matches 10 bases. Germline V gives CDR1 LGHNA, CDR2 YSLEER. The J segment lost 1 base and the V segment lost 2 bases, leaving 0 bases of the junction unmatched. The CDR3 contains 15 residues. CDR3 loop: CASSQTSGGTDTQYF. Here the CDR3 DNA reads TGCGCCAGCAGCCAAACTAGCGGGGGCACAGATACGCAGTATTTT.

The CDR3 spells CASSEVHTFAYEQYF. The CDR3 DNA is TGTGCCAGCAGTGAAGTCCATACTTTTGCTTACGAGCAGTACTTC. The chain recombines TRBV6-1 with TRBJ2-7, with D uncertain. Looked up from germline, CDR1 is MNHNS and CDR2 is SASEGT. Deletions cut 1 base from V and 4 bases from J, with 14 bases between. The CDR3 loop spans 15 amino acids.

This clone turned up a few times. This sequence joins TRBV12-5 and TRBJ2-1; D is unresolved. This CDR3 has 12 residues. The V end was cut by 1 base, the J end by 10 bases, with 8 bases between. Germline V lookup: CDR1 LGHNT, CDR2 FRNRAP. The CDR3, as DNA: TGTGCTAGTGGTTTGGAACCCCCCGAGCAGTTCTTC. Its translation is CASGLEPPEQFF.

The chain is built from TRBV7-7 and TRBJ2-1; D possibly corresponds to TRBD2 (5 bases). In germline, CDR1 is SSHAT, CDR2 FNYEAQ (reference sequence). The V gene lost 3 bases and the J gene lost 2 bases, with 11 bases spanning the gap. CDR3 length: 15 amino acids. The CDR3 bases are TGTGCCAGCAGCTTGCTGGGAGCGGCCTACAATGAGCAGTTCTTC. It translates to CASSLLGAAYNEQFF.